These 18 T cell receptor beta chains were sequenced from one sample in a study of identical twins. From the 5' RACE reads, TCRdb called clonotypes with MiXCR, one entry per CDR3 protein. The table lists about 480,000 distinct CDR3 sequences, 11% to 15% of them singletons. This same sample was also part of a study on yellow fever vaccine responses in identical twins.

The sample taken for sequencing was CD4+ T cells sorted from blood. The receptors were gathered from a woman between 18 and 29 years old in good health.

This clonotype was detected a few times. The chain has TRBV20-1 and TRBJ2-7; 8 positions match TRBD1. V gave up 0 bases and J gave up 5 bases; unmatched junction bases: 15. Per the germline V gene, CDR1 is DFQATT and CDR2 is SNEGSKA (reference sequence). This CDR3 is built from 17 residues. DNA for the CDR3: TGCAGTGCTAGAGATCCGTGGGGTTCAGGGGGCGCCCACGAGCAGTACTTC. It encodes CSARDPWGSGGAHEQYF.

The CDR3 DNA reads TGCAGTGCTAGAGATCGGAGGGGCCAAGAGACCCAGTACTTC. Translating it yields CSARDRRGQETQYF. V and J are TRBV20-1 and TRBJ2-5; D is perhaps TRBD2 (6 bases). The germline V gene has CDR1 DFQATT and CDR2 SNEGSKA (reference sequence). Trimming left V 0 bases short and J 1 base short, with 9 bases between. The CDR3 runs 14 residues.

This clonotype was counted ten times or more. The chain carries TRBV6-5 and TRBJ1-5; D is possibly TRBD1 (6 bases). Germline loops: CDR1 MNHEY, CDR2 SVGAGI. V was trimmed by 0 bases and J by 3 bases, leaving 12 bases between them. The CDR3 contains 16 residues. CDR3 sequence: CASSYSMQGNNQPQHF. The CDR3 region has the DNA TGTGCCAGCAGTTACTCGATGCAGGGGAACAATCAGCCCCAGCATTTT.

This clonotype turned up a few times. The V gene is TRBV18, the J gene TRBJ2-5; the D gene is possibly TRBD1 (5 bases). The CDR3 loop spans 15 amino acids. V gave up 5 bases and J gave up 3 bases, with 16 bases separating them. Germline loops: CDR1 KGHSH, CDR2 LQKENI. The CDR3 coding sequence is TGTGCCAGCTCAGCCTTTCGACAAGGGGAAGAGACCCAGTACTTC. This gives the protein CASSAFRQGEETQYF.

Only a few counts were recorded for this clonotype. The chain joins TRBV5-1 to TRBJ2-2; possible D gene TRBD1, 6 bases. Deletions cut 4 bases from V and 2 bases from J, with 15 bases between. Germline CDR1 and CDR2: SGHRS and YFSETQ. The CDR3 loop spans 16 amino acids. CDR3 sequence: CASSVAVGTNTGELFF. In DNA, the CDR3 is TGCGCCAGCAGCGTGGCGGTAGGGACAAACACCGGGGAGCTGTTTTTT. Combining the CDR3 with reference TRBV5-1 and TRBJ2-2 gives the whole variable domain KAGVTQTPRYLIKTRGQQVTLSCSPISGHRSVSWYQQTPGQGLQFLFEYFSETQRNKGNFPGRFSGRQFSNSRSEMNVSTLELGDSALYLCASSVAVGTNTGELFFGEGSRLTVL.

This clonotype was observed a handful of times. This sequence joins TRBV6-1 and TRBJ2-1; D ambiguous. V lost 5 bases and J lost 1, with 9 bases in between. This CDR3 is 14 amino acids long. Germline-derived CDR1 and CDR2 are MNHNS and SASEGT. As DNA, the CDR3 is TGTGCCAGCAGTCGAGCGCGGTCCTACAATGAGCAGTTCTTC. Protein product: CASSRARSYNEQFF.

This clonotype was found many times. The chain joins TRBV20-1 to TRBJ2-5; tentative D call: TRBD2 (6 bases). The CDR3 contains 14 residues. Trimming took 3 bases from V and 2 from J, leaving 13 bases between them. Germline CDR1 is DFQATT and CDR2 is SNEGSKA (reference sequence). In nucleotides, the CDR3 is TGCAGTGCTAGGGACTATCTGATGCAAGAGACCCAGTACTTC. This translates into CSARDYLMQETQYF.

In this sample, this clonotype turned up many times. The V call is TRBV11-2, the J call TRBJ2-3; 10 bases align to TRBD2. This CDR3 has 15 residues. Trimming took 4 bases from V and 0 from J; bases not matched to a gene: 1. Germline V lookup: CDR1 SGHAT, CDR2 FQNNGV. The CDR3 protein is CASSSSGGSTDTQYF. The CDR3 region has the DNA TGTGCCAGCAGCTCTAGCGGGGGCAGCACAGATACGCAGTATTTT.

The chain joins TRBV10-3 to TRBJ1-5; perhaps TRBD1 as D (6 bases). The V gene lost 0 bases and the J gene lost 3 bases, with 15 bases spanning the gap. Germline CDR1 reads ENHRY; CDR2 reads SYGVKD. This CDR3 has 17 residues. The CDR3 protein is CAISESLPGGLNQPQHF. The CDR3 DNA follows: TGTGCCATCAGTGAGTCCCTCCCGGGGGGGCTCAATCAGCCCCAGCATTTT.

This clonotype was found a few times. The V and J genes are TRBV20-1 and TRBJ1-5; D is possibly TRBD1 (6 bases). Germline V gene sequence: CDR1 DFQATT, CDR2 SNEGSKA (reference sequence). The CDR3 is 12 residues long. Between the trimmed V and J ends, which lost 5 bases and 6 bases, there was a span of 11 bases. CDR3 sequence: CSAAQGTQPQHF. The CDR3 nucleotides read TGCAGTGCTGCACAGGGTACTCAGCCCCAGCATTTT.

This clonotype appeared a few times. V usage is TRBV6-1 and J usage is TRBJ2-3; maybe TRBD1 (6 bases). Germline V gene sequence: CDR1 MNHNS, CDR2 SASEGT. Trimming took off 4 bases at V and 1 base at J, with 15 bases between the two ends. The CDR3 covers 16 residues. This CDR3 is CASSGVFRQGTDTQYF. The CDR3 DNA is TGTGCCAGCAGTGGAGTCTTTCGACAGGGCACAGATACGCAGTATTTT.

This clonotype was seen only a few times. The chain joins TRBV7-8 to TRBJ2-7, with D unclear. Trimming left V 1 base short and J 4 bases short, with 14 bases between. The CDR3 runs 15 residues. The germline V gene has CDR1 SGHVS and CDR2 FQNEAQ. The CDR3 here is CASSLVTQSQYEQYF. The CDR3 region has the DNA TGTGCCAGCAGCTTAGTTACCCAATCCCAATACGAGCAGTACTTC.

The V call is TRBV7-2, the J call TRBJ2-6; D unresolved. Looked up from germline, CDR1 is SGHTA and CDR2 is FQGNSA. Trimming removed 5 bases from V and 0 bases from J, with 14 bases in between. The CDR3 sequence is 17 residues long. CDR3: CASSPGPTSSGANVLTF. The CDR3 coding sequence is TGTGCCAGCAGCCCTGGACCGACCAGCTCTGGGGCCAACGTCCTGACTTTC.

This clonotype was seen only a few times. This chain joins TRBV5-1 and TRBJ2-1; 11 bases agree with TRBD2. The germline CDR1 and CDR2 sequences are SGHRS and YFSETQ. This CDR3 has 17 amino acids. J lost 7 bases, V lost 4 bases, and 13 bases had no gene match. The CDR3 spells CASSRGPTSGGPNEQFF. The CDR3 coding sequence is TGCGCCAGCAGCCGCGGTCCTACTAGCGGGGGACCAAATGAGCAGTTCTTC. Filled out from reference TRBV5-1 and TRBJ2-1, the complete variable domain reads KAGVTQTPRYLIKTRGQQVTLSCSPISGHRSVSWYQQTPGQGLQFLFEYFSETQRNKGNFPGRFSGRQFSNSRSEMNVSTLELGDSALYLCASSRGPTSGGPNEQFFGPGTRLTVL.

The chain links TRBV4-1 to TRBJ2-3; 9 bases align to TRBD2. Germline V gene data show CDR1 as MGHRA and CDR2 as YSYEKL. The V and J ends lost 3 bases and 2 bases, in that order; junction bases with no gene match: 6. The CDR3 sequence is 16 residues long. Written as DNA, the CDR3 is TGCGCCAGCAGCCAGGTAGCGGGGGCCCCCACAGATACGCAGTATTTT. This encodes CASSQVAGAPTDTQYF.

This clonotype was seen more than once but under ten times. The rearrangement uses TRBV19 and TRBJ2-7; 10 positions agree with TRBD1. J lost 5 bases, V lost 3 bases, and 4 bases had no gene match. The CDR3 loop spans 14 amino acids. Per germline, CDR1 LNHDA and CDR2 SQIVND (reference sequence). This CDR3 reads CASSMRDRGNEQYF. CDR3 coding DNA: TGTGCCAGTAGTATGCGGGACAGGGGAAACGAGCAGTACTTC.

This clonotype was seen more than once but under ten times. The chain couples TRBV7-9 to TRBJ2-1, with TRBD2 matching over 12 bases. This CDR3 is built from 15 residues. Germline assignment: CDR1 SEHNR and CDR2 FQNEAQ (reference sequence). J gave up 12 bases and V 5 bases, and 11 bases lay outside the gene matches. In nucleotides, the CDR3 is TGTGCCAGCAGCAGGGAAGGCCTAGCGGGAGGGGGGCAGTTCTTC. Its protein is CASSREGLAGGGQFF.

The chain carries TRBV5-1 and TRBJ2-2, with 8 bases lining up with TRBD2. This CDR3 is 16 amino acids long. Per the germline V gene, CDR1 is SGHRS and CDR2 is YFSETQ. The V segment lost 0 bases and the J segment 5 bases; nucleotides outside the gene matches: 6. This chain's CDR3 is CASSLAKLAVTGELFF. In DNA form, the CDR3 reads TGCGCCAGCAGCTTGGCCAAACTAGCGGTGACCGGGGAGCTGTTTTTT. The whole variable domain, remainder taken from reference TRBV5-1 and TRBJ2-2, is KAGVTQTPRYLIKTRGQQVTLSCSPISGHRSVSWYQQTPGQGLQFLFEYFSETQRNKGNFPGRFSGRQFSNSRSEMNVSTLELGDSALYLCASSLAKLAVTGELFFGEGSRLTVL.